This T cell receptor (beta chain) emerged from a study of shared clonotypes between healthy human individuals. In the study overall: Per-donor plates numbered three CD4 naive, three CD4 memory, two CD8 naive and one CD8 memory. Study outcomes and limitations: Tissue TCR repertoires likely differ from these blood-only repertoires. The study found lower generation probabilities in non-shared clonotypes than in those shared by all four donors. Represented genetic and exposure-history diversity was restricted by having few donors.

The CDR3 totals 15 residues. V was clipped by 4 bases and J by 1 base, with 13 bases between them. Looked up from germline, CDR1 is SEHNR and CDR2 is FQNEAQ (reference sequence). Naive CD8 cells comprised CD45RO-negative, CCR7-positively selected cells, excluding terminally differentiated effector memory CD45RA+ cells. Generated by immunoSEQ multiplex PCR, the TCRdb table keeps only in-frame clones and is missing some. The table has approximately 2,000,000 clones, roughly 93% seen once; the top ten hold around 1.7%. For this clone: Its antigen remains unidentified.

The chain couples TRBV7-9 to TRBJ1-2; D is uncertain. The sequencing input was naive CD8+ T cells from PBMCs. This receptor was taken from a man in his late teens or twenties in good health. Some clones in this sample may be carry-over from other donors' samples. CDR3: CASSSTPVDNYGYTF. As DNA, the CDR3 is TGTGCCAGCAGCTCCACCCCCGTAGATAACTATGGCTACACCTTC.